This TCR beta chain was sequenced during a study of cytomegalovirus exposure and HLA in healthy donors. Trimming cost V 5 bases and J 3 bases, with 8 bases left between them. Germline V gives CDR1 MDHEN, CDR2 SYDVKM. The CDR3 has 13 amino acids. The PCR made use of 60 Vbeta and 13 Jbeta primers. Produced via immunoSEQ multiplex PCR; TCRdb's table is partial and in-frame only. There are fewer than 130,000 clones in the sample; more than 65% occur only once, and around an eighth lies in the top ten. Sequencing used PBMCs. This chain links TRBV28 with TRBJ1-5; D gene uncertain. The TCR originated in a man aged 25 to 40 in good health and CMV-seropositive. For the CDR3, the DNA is TGTGCCAGCAGTCTAATTATCAATCAGCCCCAGCATTTT. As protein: CASSLIINQPQHF. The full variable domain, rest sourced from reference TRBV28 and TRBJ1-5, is DVKVTQSSRYLVKRTGEKVFLECVQDMDHENMFWYRQDPGLGLRLIYFSYDVKMKEKGDIPEGYSVSREKKERFSLILESASTNQTSMYLCASSLIINQPQHFGDGTRLSIL.